These 32 T cell receptor beta chains originate from one sample sequenced in a study of cytomegalovirus exposure and HLA in healthy donors. It was with 60 Vbeta and 13 Jbeta primers that the PCR ran. Data came from immunoSEQ multiplex PCR; TCRdb stores just in-frame clones and leaves some out. This table lists around 120,000 clones. Sample: PBMCs. The receptors here all came from a man over 45 in good health and CMV-seronegative.

This chain connects TRBV9 to TRBJ2-7; 9 bases line up with TRBD2. This CDR3 spans 18 amino acids. After removal of 4 bases from V and 6 bases from J, the junction contained 20 bases not matched to a gene. CDR1 is SGDLS and CDR2 is YYNGEE in the germline V gene. The CDR3, as DNA: TGTGCCAGCAGCCCGAGCCGGGTTGGGCTAGCGGGACGGGGCGAGCAGTACTTC. This codes for CASSPSRVGLAGRGEQYF.

The rearrangement links TRBV6-5 to TRBJ1-1, with 9 bases lining up with TRBD1. V was pared by 5 bases and J by 7 bases, with 2 bases of the junction left unmatched. The CDR3 consists of 12 residues. Per the germline V gene, CDR1 is MNHEY and CDR2 is SVGAGI. CDR3 residues: CASSDRGNEAFF. CDR3 nucleotide sequence: TGTGCCAGCAGTGACAGGGGGAATGAAGCTTTCTTT.

The V call is TRBV19, the J call TRBJ1-1; no definite D call. V was pared by 3 bases and J by 1 base, with 9 bases between. This CDR3 has 14 residues. Germline V gene sequence: CDR1 LNHDA, CDR2 SQIVND (reference sequence). The CDR3 sequence: CASSISPGNTEAFF. The CDR3 DNA reads as TGTGCCAGTAGTATCTCCCCAGGGAACACTGAAGCTTTCTTT.

The gene calls are TRBV12-5 and TRBJ1-5, with D possibly being TRBD1 (5 bases). Deletions cut 5 bases from V and 4 bases from J, with 12 bases between. Germline lookup yields CDR1 LGHNT and CDR2 FRNRAP. The CDR3 length is 14 residues. The CDR3 DNA follows: TGTGCTAGTGGTGCGGGACGGAGAAATCAGCCCCAGCATTTT. Residues: CASGAGRRNQPQHF.

This chain links TRBV11-2 with TRBJ2-3, with a weak D call TRBD2 (6 bases). CDR3 length equals 17 residues. Trimming shortened V by 5 bases and J by 3 bases, and 21 bases separated the two germline ends. Germline V gene data show CDR1 as SGHAT and CDR2 as FQNNGV. As DNA, the CDR3 is TGTGCCAGCAGCATCTACGCGACCCCGGGACTTACAGATACGCAGTATTTT. Amino acid sequence: CASSIYATPGLTDTQYF. Based on the CDR3 plus reference TRBV11-2 and TRBJ2-3, the full variable domain is EAGVAQSPRYKIIEKRQSVAFWCNPISGHATLYWYQQILGQGPKLLIQFQNNGVVDDSQLPKDRFSAERLKGVDSTLKIQPAKLEDSAVYLCASSIYATPGLTDTQYFGPGTRLTVL.

The rearrangement joins TRBV5-1 to TRBJ2-3, with D hard to call. Germline V CDR1 and CDR2: SGHRS, YFSETQ. CDR3 length equals 13 residues. V gave up 3 bases and J gave up 1 base, with 6 bases separating them. CDR3 in DNA: TGCGCCAGCAGCTCAGAAGGCACAGATACGCAGTATTTT. Amino acids: CASSSEGTDTQYF.

The rearrangement joins TRBV5-1 to TRBJ1-2, with D possibly TRBD1 on 5 matching bases. The V gene's germline CDR1 is SGHRS and CDR2 YFSETQ. The CDR3 has 13 amino acids. Trimming left V 0 bases short and J 8 bases short, with 11 bases between. The CDR3 is CASSLVGRSGYTF. CDR3 bases: TGCGCCAGCAGCTTGGTGGGGCGGTCCGGCTACACCTTC.

The chain couples TRBV7-2 to TRBJ1-4; 7 bases are shared with TRBD1. This CDR3 has 17 amino acids. Germline CDR1 reads SGHTA; CDR2 reads FQGNSA. Germline trimming cut 4 bases from V and 0 bases from J; bases unmatched to any gene: 8. CDR3 sequence: CASSSVTGAATNEKLFF. The DNA of the CDR3 is TGTGCCAGCAGCTCAGTTACAGGGGCCGCAACTAATGAAAAACTGTTTTTT. The variable domain in full, completed from reference TRBV7-2 and TRBJ1-4, reads GAGVSQSPSNKVTEKGKDVELRCDPISGHTALYWYRQSLGQGLEFLIYFQGNSAPDKSGLPSDRFSAERTGGSVSTLTIQRTQQEDSAVYLCASSSVTGAATNEKLFFGSGTQLSVL.

The chain couples TRBV6-5 to TRBJ1-2; D is uncertain. Per the germline V gene, CDR1 is MNHEY and CDR2 is SVGAGI. The CDR3 is made up of 15 amino acids. V gave up 0 bases and J gave up 4 bases, with 12 bases separating them. DNA of the CDR3: TGTGCCAGCAGTTACTCTGCCGAAACAGTCTATGGCTACACCTTC. Amino acid sequence: CASSYSAETVYGYTF.

The chain couples TRBV25-1 to TRBJ2-7, with D possibly TRBD1 on 5 matching bases. Germline V gene sequence: CDR1 MGHDK, CDR2 SYGVNS. Trimming removed 6 bases from V and 2 bases from J, with 11 bases in between. This CDR3 contains 13 residues. CDR3 protein: CASRSTEAYEQYF. The CDR3 DNA sequence: TGTGCCAGCAGGTCGACAGAAGCCTACGAGCAGTACTTC.

The chain uses TRBV7-2 and TRBJ2-7; the D is unclear. The CDR3 has 18 residues. With 1 base removed from V and 1 base from J, the gap between germline ends came to 20 bases. In germline, CDR1 is SGHTA, CDR2 FQGNSA. The CDR3 DNA sequence: TGTGCCAGCAGCTTAGATTATTCCGCCCTAGTGGTTTCCTACGAGCAGTACTTC. This codes for CASSLDYSALVVSYEQYF.

In the case of this clone: This specimen includes other DNA sequences encoding the same CDR3. CDR3 region: CASSLGPAGEVGTQYF. The CDR3 DNA reads as TGCGCCAGCAGCTTGGGCCCGGCTGGGGAGGTTGGTACCCAGTACTTC. The rearrangement uses TRBV5-1 and TRBJ2-5, with D possibly matching TRBD2 (6 bases). V shed 0 bases and J shed 8 bases, with 20 bases lying between them. Germline V gives CDR1 SGHRS, CDR2 YFSETQ. CDR3 length equals 16 residues.

A remark on this clone: A junction boundary mismatches the germline segment, possibly from a read error. The chain is built from TRBV18 and TRBJ2-7; no clear D gene. CDR1 is KGHSH and CDR2 is LQKENI in the germline V gene. The CDR3 extends over 13 amino acids. The CDR3 loop is CASPPNSTYEQYF. In nucleotides, the CDR3 is TGTGCCAGCCCACCTAACAGTACCTACGAGCAGTACTTC.

V and J are TRBV29-1 and TRBJ2-5; 8 bases align to TRBD1. The CDR3 is 15 residues long. In germline, CDR1 is SQVTM, CDR2 ANQGSEA. Trimming cost V 5 bases and J 5 bases; bases outside gene matches: 13. CDR3 sequence (DNA): TGCAGCGTTCGGTCCGGGACAGGACTTGGGGAGACCCAGTACTTC. Its translation: CSVRSGTGLGETQYF.

V and J are TRBV30 and TRBJ2-2, with D maybe TRBD2 (5 bases). CDR3 size: 16 residues. The germline CDR1 and CDR2 sequences are GTSNPN and SVGIG (reference sequence). Trimming stripped 0 bases from V and 0 bases from J, with 11 bases between. CDR3 in amino acids: CAWSVSRTSNTGELFF. The CDR3 DNA sequence: TGTGCCTGGAGTGTATCTCGGACTTCGAACACCGGGGAGCTGTTTTTT.

The chain carries TRBV6-1 and TRBJ1-5; no reliable D call. The germline V gene encodes CDR1 MNHNS and CDR2 SASEGT. This CDR3 has 13 amino acids. V was trimmed by 11 bases and J by 2 bases, leaving 13 bases between them. CDR3 nucleotide sequence: TGTGCCTCCCAAATTATAGGCAATCAGCCCCAGCATTTT. Translated: CASQIIGNQPQHF.

This chain connects TRBV15 to TRBJ1-1; D gene uncertain. Trimming took 0 bases from V and 5 from J, leaving 7 bases between them. The CDR3 is 13 amino acids. CDR1 is LNHNV and CDR2 is YYDKDF in the germline V gene (reference sequence). The CDR3 sequence: CATSRDQRTEAFF. The DNA of the CDR3 is TGTGCCACCAGCAGAGACCAGCGGACTGAAGCTTTCTTT.

This sequence joins TRBV19 and TRBJ1-2; D remains unclear. Germline lookup yields CDR1 LNHDA and CDR2 SQIVND (reference sequence). The ends were cut back, 3 bases at V and 6 bases at J, with 17 bases in the middle. CDR3 length: 15 amino acids. The CDR3 loop reads CASSIGPILGDGYTF. CDR3 coding DNA: TGTGCCAGTAGTATCGGTCCCATCCTAGGTGATGGCTACACCTTC.

The chain links TRBV10-3 to TRBJ2-3; tentative D call: TRBD2 (7 bases). Germline V gene lookup returns CDR1 ENHRY and CDR2 SYGVKD. The ends were cut back, 11 bases at V and 2 bases at J, with 17 bases in the middle. This CDR3 comprises 14 residues. The CDR3 DNA reads as TGTGCCGTGTGGAGGGGGGGGCTCACAGATACGCAGTATTTT. This translates into CAVWRGGLTDTQYF.

The chain recombines TRBV30 with TRBJ1-2; tentatively, D is TRBD1 (5 bases). Germline values: CDR1 GTSNPN, CDR2 SVGIG (reference sequence). This CDR3 comprises 12 residues. With 3 bases removed from V and 4 bases from J, the gap between germline ends came to 9 bases. This CDR3 is CAWSRGGYGYTF. In DNA form, the CDR3 reads TGTGCCTGGAGCCGGGGGGGCTATGGCTACACCTTC.

CDR3: CASSLGQASGNTIYF. The CDR3 DNA is TGTGCCAGCAGCTTGGGGCAGGCCTCTGGAAACACCATATATTTT. The rearrangement links TRBV11-2 to TRBJ1-3; tentative D call: TRBD1 (5 bases). Germline CDR1 SGHAT, CDR2 FQNNGV. V was trimmed by 3 bases and J by 0 bases, leaving 9 bases between them. The CDR3 is made up of 15 amino acids.

The chain links TRBV4-3 to TRBJ2-3; D gene uncertain. V lost 0 bases, J lost 4 bases, and 11 bases lay in between. Looked up from germline, CDR1 is LGHNA and CDR2 is YSLEER. The CDR3 contains 15 residues. For the CDR3, the DNA is TGCGCCAGCAGCCAAGATCAATCAGTGGCAGATACGCAGTATTTT. This sequence encodes CASSQDQSVADTQYF.

The chain links TRBV11-2 to TRBJ2-3, with D perhaps matching TRBD2 (5 bases). The germline gives CDR1 SGHAT, CDR2 FQNNGV. CDR3 size: 15 residues. Deletions cut 0 bases from V and 2 bases from J, with 9 bases between. CDR3 nucleotides: TGTGCCAGCAGCTTAGATCCGGGATACACAGATACGCAGTATTTT. This translates into CASSLDPGYTDTQYF.

CDR3 bases: TGTGCCAGCTCCCCTGAGACAGGAAACTATGGCTACACCTTC. Translation: CASSPETGNYGYTF. The chain uses TRBV18 and TRBJ1-2; D is possibly TRBD1 (6 bases). With 6 bases removed from V and 2 bases from J, the gap between germline ends came to 13 bases. The CDR3 spans 14 residues. The germline gives CDR1 KGHSH, CDR2 LQKENI.

J is TRBJ1-2 and V is TRBV29-1; 8 bases fit TRBD1. Trimming cost V 4 bases and J 8 bases; bases outside gene matches: 6. The germline gives CDR1 SQVTM, CDR2 ANQGSEA. This CDR3 comprises 12 residues. In DNA form, the CDR3 reads TGCAGCGTTGCTGGACAGGGAACGGGCTACACCTTC. Its protein is CSVAGQGTGYTF.

This chain uses TRBV29-1 with TRBJ1-2; 10 nucleotides align to TRBD1. The CDR3 length is 13 residues. Germline V gives CDR1 SQVTM, CDR2 ANQGSEA. Trimming cost V 6 bases and J 5 bases; bases outside gene matches: 6. CDR3 amino acids: CSVAGDRGYGYTF. The CDR3 DNA sequence: TGCAGCGTGGCGGGGGACAGGGGATATGGCTACACCTTC.

The chain recombines TRBV19 with TRBJ2-5; 10 bases map to TRBD2. CDR1 is LNHDA and CDR2 is SQIVND in the germline V gene (reference sequence). The CDR3 runs 16 residues. V was pared by 2 bases and J by 4 bases, with 7 bases of the junction left unmatched. The CDR3 here is CASSIRLAGGGETQYF. CDR3 in DNA: TGTGCCAGTAGTATAAGGTTAGCGGGAGGAGGAGAGACCCAGTACTTC.

The chain combines TRBV12-5 with TRBJ2-7, with D perhaps TRBD2 (6 bases). V shed 6 bases and J shed 3 bases, with 9 bases lying between them. This CDR3 is built from 12 residues. Germline V gene lookup returns CDR1 LGHNT and CDR2 FRNRAP. The CDR3 reads CASGRGSYEQYF. The CDR3 nucleotides are TGTGCTAGTGGCCGGGGGAGCTACGAGCAGTACTTC.

The chain has TRBV21-1 and TRBJ1-5. TRBV21-1 is deemed a pseudogene. The CDR3 runs 14 residues. CDR3 nucleotide sequence: TGTGCCAGCGCAAAGCGGGTGGACAATCAGCCCCAGCATTTT. Its translation is CASAKRVDNQPQHF.

On this clone: An end of the junction differs from the germline gene, which may be a read error. The rearrangement uses TRBV2 and TRBJ2-1, with TRBD1 matching 8 bases. Germline V gene sequence: CDR1 SNHLY, CDR2 FYNNEI. The CDR3 loop spans 12 amino acids. The CDR3 sequence: CAELFAGQGTIF. CDR3 sequence (DNA): TGTGCCGAATTGTTTGCCGGACAGGGCACCATCTTC.

The chain combines TRBV5-1 with TRBJ2-7, with a tentative D call TRBD2 (5 bases). Germline V gene sequence: CDR1 SGHRS, CDR2 YFSETQ. The CDR3 contains 14 residues. Trimming shortened V by 2 bases and J by 1 base, and 10 bases separated the two germline ends. CDR3 in amino acids: CASSFWEQSYEQYF. As DNA, the CDR3 is TGCGCCAGCAGCTTCTGGGAGCAATCCTACGAGCAGTACTTC. Filled out from reference TRBV5-1 and TRBJ2-7, the complete variable domain reads KAGVTQTPRYLIKTRGQQVTLSCSPISGHRSVSWYQQTPGQGLQFLFEYFSETQRNKGNFPGRFSGRQFSNSRSEMNVSTLELGDSALYLCASSFWEQSYEQYFGPGTRLTVT.

The rearrangement uses TRBV6-1 and TRBJ1-5; no clear D gene. From germline, CDR1 is MNHNS and CDR2 SASEGT. V lost 0 bases, J lost 0 bases, and 9 bases lay in between. The CDR3 contains 16 residues. The CDR3 DNA reads TGTGCCAGCAGTGAAGCGCCGGACTATAGCAATCAGCCCCAGCATTTT. It is translated as CASSEAPDYSNQPQHF.